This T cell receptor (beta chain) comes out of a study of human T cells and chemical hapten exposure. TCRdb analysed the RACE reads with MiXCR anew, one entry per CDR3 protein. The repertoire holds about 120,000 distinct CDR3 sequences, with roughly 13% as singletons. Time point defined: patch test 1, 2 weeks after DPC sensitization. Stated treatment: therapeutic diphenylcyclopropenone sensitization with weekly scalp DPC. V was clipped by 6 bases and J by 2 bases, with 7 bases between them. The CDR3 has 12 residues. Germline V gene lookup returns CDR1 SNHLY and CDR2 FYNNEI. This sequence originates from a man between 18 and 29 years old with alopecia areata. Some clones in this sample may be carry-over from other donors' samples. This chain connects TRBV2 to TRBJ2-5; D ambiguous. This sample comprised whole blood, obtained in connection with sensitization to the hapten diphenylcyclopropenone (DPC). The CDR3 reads CASSALQETQYF. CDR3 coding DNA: TGTGCCAGCAGCGCGCTACAAGAGACCCAGTACTTC.